Each of the 27 T cell receptor beta chains below was sequenced from the same sample in a study of blood T cell repertoires in COVID-19. Profiled with immunoSEQ multiplex PCR; TCRdb holds only in-frame clones, not every one. The data hold about 180,000 clones, with roughly nine tenths observed a single time. The material sequenced was PBMCs or T cells enriched from blood (not recorded which). Receptors originate from a woman between 35 and 50 years old with acute COVID-19.

This clone was counted once. The rearrangement links TRBV5-1 to TRBJ2-3; 9 bases map to TRBD2. Germline values: CDR1 SGHRS, CDR2 YFSETQ. The CDR3 extends over 17 amino acids. The ends lost 4 bases at V and 3 bases at J; junction bases unmatched: 12. The CDR3 sequence is CASSLRMISGGTDTQYF. The CDR3 DNA reads as TGCGCCAGCAGCCTCCGGATGATTAGCGGGGGTACAGATACGCAGTATTTT.

The gene calls are TRBV9 and TRBJ2-3; TRBD1 agrees at 7 bases. The CDR3 has 15 residues. V lost 3 bases, J lost 0 bases, and 4 bases stayed unmatched. CDR1 and CDR2 (germline): SGDLS, YYNGEE. The CDR3: CASSGGTASTDTQYF. The CDR3 bases are TGTGCCAGCAGCGGAGGGACAGCTAGCACAGATACGCAGTATTTT. Based on the CDR3 plus reference TRBV9 and TRBJ2-3, the full variable domain is DSGVTQTPKHLITATGQRVTLRCSPRSGDLSVYWYQQSLDQGLQFLIQYYNGEERAKGNILERFSAQQFPDLHSELNLSSLELGDSALYFCASSGGTASTDTQYFGPGTRLTVL.

Here the CDR3 reads CASSGTEPSYEQYF. In DNA, the CDR3 is TGTGCCAGCAGCGGGACAGAGCCATCCTACGAGCAGTACTTC. This chain joins TRBV28 and TRBJ2-7, with TRBD1 matching over 7 bases. This CDR3 has 14 residues. Per germline, CDR1 MDHEN and CDR2 SYDVKM. V gave up 6 bases and J gave up 1 base; unmatched junction bases: 6.

The chain carries TRBV28 and TRBJ2-3; 10 positions agree with TRBD1. CDR3 length: 15 amino acids. CDR1 MDHEN and CDR2 SYDVKM come from the germline V gene. V lost 5 bases, J lost 4 bases, and 6 bases stayed unmatched. CDR3 protein: CASSSRQGAADTQYF. DNA for the CDR3: TGTGCCAGCAGTAGCAGACAGGGGGCCGCAGATACGCAGTATTTT. The whole variable domain, filled in from reference TRBV28 and TRBJ2-3, reads DVKVTQSSRYLVKRTGEKVFLECVQDMDHENMFWYRQDPGLGLRLIYFSYDVKMKEKGDIPEGYSVSREKKERFSLILESASTNQTSMYLCASSSRQGAADTQYFGPGTRLTVL.

V usage is TRBV7-2 and J usage is TRBJ2-6, with TRBD2 as a possible D gene (5 bases). Germline loops: CDR1 SGHTA, CDR2 FQGNSA. The CDR3 is 19 residues long. Trimming took off 0 bases at V and 2 bases at J, with 17 bases between the two ends. CDR3 DNA sequence: TGTGCCAGCAGCTTAGCGGGCGGGTCTTCCAGACCTGGGGCCAACGTCCTGACTTTC. It encodes CASSLAGGSSRPGANVLTF.

V gene TRBV3-1 (or the pseudogene TRBV3-2) combines with J gene TRBJ1-2; TRBD1 might be the D (6 bases). The CDR3 consists of 13 residues. The V and J ends lost 4 bases and 7 bases respectively, with 13 bases between them. Germline CDR1 reads LGHDT; CDR2 reads YNNKEL (reference sequence). In DNA, the CDR3 is TGTGCCAGCAGCCTTTTTCTGACAGGTGGCTACACCTTC. The encoded protein is CASSLFLTGGYTF.

The chain couples TRBV5-1 to TRBJ2-1, with a weak D call TRBD2 (6 bases). The CDR3 has 14 amino acids. Germline V gene data show CDR1 as SGHRS and CDR2 as YFSETQ. The germline V and J ends were trimmed by 6 bases and 8 bases, with 18 bases remaining between them. The CDR3 is CASNLAGPLDEQFF. The CDR3 DNA sequence: TGCGCCAGCAATCTCGCGGGGCCGCTGGATGAGCAGTTCTTC. Full variable domain (outside the CDR3, taken from reference TRBV5-1 and TRBJ2-1): KAGVTQTPRYLIKTRGQQVTLSCSPISGHRSVSWYQQTPGQGLQFLFEYFSETQRNKGNFPGRFSGRQFSNSRSEMNVSTLELGDSALYLCASNLAGPLDEQFFGPGTRLTVL.

V is TRBV12-3 or TRBV12-4 and J is TRBJ2-1, with a tentative D call TRBD1 (6 bases). Trimming pared 10 bases from V and 10 bases from J, leaving 20 bases between. The CDR3 runs 13 residues. The CDR3 nucleotides read TGTGCCACCCAGGGGTTAACAATGAGGGAGCAGTTCTTC. It yields the protein CATQGLTMREQFF.

This clone was counted a single time. This chain connects TRBV3-1 (or the pseudogene TRBV3-2) to TRBJ2-1; 10 nucleotides align to TRBD2. Germline CDR1 LGHDT, CDR2 YNNKEL (reference sequence). This CDR3 contains 15 residues. Trimming took 4 bases from V and 8 from J; bases not matched to a gene: 8. The CDR3 nucleotides read TGTGCCAGCAGCCTATTAGCGGGAGGAGCGGATGAGCAGTTCTTC. Amino acid sequence: CASSLLAGGADEQFF.

The gene calls are TRBV18 and TRBJ1-5, with D possibly matching TRBD1 (5 bases). The CDR3 is made up of 14 amino acids. V was clipped by 4 bases and J by 7 bases, with 14 bases between them. Germline V gene data show CDR1 as KGHSH and CDR2 as LQKENI. The chain's CDR3 is CASSREGRGQPQHF. CDR3 bases: TGTGCCAGCTCACGGGAGGGGCGGGGGCAGCCCCAGCATTTT.

The sample holds one count of this clone. The genes are TRBV6-5 and TRBJ2-7; the match to TRBD2 covers 9 bases. The CDR3 runs to 16 residues. The V gene end was trimmed by 2 bases and the J gene end by 8 bases; junction bases not matched to a gene: 13. Germline CDR1 is MNHEY and CDR2 is SVGAGI. The CDR3 protein is CASSYRAGGAAHQQYF. The CDR3 DNA is TGTGCCAGCAGTTACAGGGCGGGGGGGGCGGCTCACCAGCAGTACTTC.

The genes are TRBV5-4 and TRBJ1-4, with TRBD1 as a possible D gene (6 bases). CDR3 length: 15 residues. Germline V gene data show CDR1 as SGHNT and CDR2 as YYREEE (reference sequence). Deletions cut 2 bases from V and 0 bases from J, with 8 bases between. CDR3 protein: CASSFRGATNEKLFF. CDR3 DNA sequence: TGTGCCAGCAGCTTCAGGGGCGCAACTAATGAAAAACTGTTTTTT.

V and J are TRBV10-3 and TRBJ1-5; D unclear. CDR1 is ENHRY and CDR2 is SYGVKD in the germline V gene. The V and J ends lost 0 bases and 7 bases respectively, with 7 bases between them. The CDR3 has 13 residues. CDR3 coding DNA: TGTGCCATCAGTGAGTCACCGGGGCAGCCCCAGCATTTT. It encodes CAISESPGQPQHF.

This clone appeared a single time. The J gene is TRBJ1-1, the V gene TRBV7-3; possibly TRBD1 for D (5 bases). The CDR3 covers 20 residues. Trimming removed 5 bases at V and 6 bases at J, with 34 bases between. Germline-derived CDR1 and CDR2 are SGHTA and FQGTGA. The CDR3 region has the DNA TGTGCCAGCAGCCAAAGGACCGCCCGGGGGAAAGAGGGGTTGGGACCTGAAGCTTTCTTT. It translates to CASSQRTARGKEGLGPEAFF.

V gene TRBV19 combines with J gene TRBJ2-1; 8 bases fit TRBD1. The CDR3 is 15 amino acids. Trimming took 5 bases from V and 3 from J; bases not matched to a gene: 6. The V gene's germline CDR1 is LNHDA and CDR2 SQIVND (reference sequence). Here the CDR3 DNA reads TGTGCCAGTAGTTCGACAGGGGCTAACTACAATGAGCAGTTCTTC. Amino acids: CASSSTGANYNEQFF.

The genes are TRBV21-1 and TRBJ1-1; TRBD1 was called by the table and not checked on the DNA. TRBV21-1 counts as a pseudogene. CDR3 length: 17 residues. The CDR3 bases are TGTGCCAGCAGCACCCCATCAGGAGGGACAGAGAACACTGAAGCTTTCTTT. It translates to CASSTPSGGTENTEAFF.

This chain links TRBV24-1 with TRBJ2-2; 9 nucleotides agree with TRBD1. V lost 4 bases to trimming and J lost 4 bases; unmatched junction nucleotides: 6. The germline CDR1 and CDR2 sequences are KGHDR and SFDVKD. The CDR3 is 16 amino acids. The CDR3 nucleotides read TGTGCCACCAGTGACCCCGGACAGGGGCCCACCGGGGAGCTGTTTTTT. Encoded protein: CATSDPGQGPTGELFF.

The count of this clone is one. The genes are TRBV21-1 and TRBJ1-5. TRBV21-1 counts as a pseudogene. The CDR3 has 16 residues. The CDR3: CASSKSARNSNQPQHF. CDR3 bases: TGTGCCAGCAGCAAAAGTGCGCGAAATAGCAATCAGCCCCAGCATTTT.

J is TRBJ2-3 and V is TRBV6-1, with TRBD1 identical over 10 bases. Germline CDR1 is MNHNS and CDR2 is SASEGT. V lost 1 base and J lost 5; bases outside the gene matches: 6. The CDR3 loop spans 16 amino acids. This CDR3 reads CASSEVGTGVGDTQYF. The CDR3 DNA is TGTGCCAGCAGTGAAGTTGGGACAGGGGTCGGAGATACGCAGTATTTT.

The rearrangement joins TRBV7-9 to TRBJ2-7; tentatively, D is TRBD1 (6 bases). The CDR3 has 14 amino acids. CDR1 is SEHNR and CDR2 is FQNEAQ in the germline V gene (reference sequence). V lost 5 bases and J 1 base, leaving 12 bases between the germline ends. CDR3 bases: TGTGCCAGCAGCCGGAGGACAGCTTCCTACGAGCAGTACTTC. Translation gives CASSRRTASYEQYF. The complete variable domain, with remaining parts taken from reference TRBV7-9 and TRBJ2-7, reads DTGVSQNPRHKITKRGQNVTFRCDPISEHNRLYWYRQTLGQGPEFLTYFQNEAQLEKSRLLSDRFSAERPKGSFSTLEIQRTEQGDSAMYLCASSRRTASYEQYFGPGTRLTVT.

This rearrangement joins TRBV5-6 to TRBJ1-1; the match to TRBD1 covers 8 bases. V lost 5 bases to trimming and J lost 1 base; unmatched junction nucleotides: 7. The CDR3 consists of 15 residues. Germline assignment: CDR1 SGHDT and CDR2 YYEEEE. In DNA, the CDR3 is TGTGCCAGCAGGGGTCAGGGGGCCCCGAACACTGAAGCTTTCTTT. It encodes CASRGQGAPNTEAFF. The whole variable domain, filled in from reference TRBV5-6 and TRBJ1-1, reads DAGVTQSPTHLIKTRGQQVTLRCSPKSGHDTVSWYQQALGQGPQFIFQYYEEEERQRGNFPDRFSGHQFPNYSSELNVNALLLGDSALYLCASRGQGAPNTEAFFGQGTRLTVV.

Here the CDR3 reads CASSHRTGELFF. The CDR3 DNA follows: TGCGCCAGCAGCCATCGGACCGGGGAGCTGTTTTTT. The gene calls are TRBV4-3 and TRBJ2-2, with unresolved D. Trimming pared 3 bases from V and 5 bases from J, leaving 4 bases between. CDR3 size: 12 residues. The germline gives CDR1 LGHNA, CDR2 YSLEER.

This chain uses TRBV10-3 with TRBJ1-6, with 7 nucleotides matching TRBD1. CDR3 size: 14 residues. Germline trimming cut 6 bases from V and 6 bases from J; bases unmatched to any gene: 5. Germline loops: CDR1 ENHRY, CDR2 SYGVKD. CDR3: CAIRRQGGNSPLHF. The DNA for the CDR3 is TGTGCCATCAGAAGACAGGGAGGTAATTCACCCCTCCACTTT.

The chain links TRBV7-9 to TRBJ2-1, with 11 bases matching TRBD1. CDR3 length equals 15 residues. V shed 7 bases, J shed 6 bases, and the junction held 8 bases outside the gene matches. CDR1 is SEHNR, CDR2 FQNEAQ, per germline (reference sequence). Here the CDR3 reads CASTPGQGEPNEQFF. The CDR3 DNA sequence: TGTGCCAGCACCCCGGGACAGGGGGAACCCAATGAGCAGTTCTTC.

This rearrangement joins TRBV5-6 to TRBJ1-5; 7 bases are a match to TRBD1. CDR1 and CDR2 (germline): SGHDT, YYEEEE. J was trimmed by 6 bases and V by 0 bases; bases with no gene match: 3. CDR3 length: 14 residues. In DNA, the CDR3 is TGTGCCAGCAGCTTGGGACAGGGTGGTCAGCCCCAGCATTTT. Amino acids: CASSLGQGGQPQHF.

The chain links TRBV21-1 to TRBJ2-3; TRBD2 is the table's D call and was not checked against the DNA. TRBV21-1 is designated a pseudogene. The CDR3 loop spans 16 amino acids. The CDR3 reads CASSDQRDPFTDTQYF. Here the CDR3 DNA reads TGTGCCAGCAGCGACCAGCGGGACCCGTTCACAGATACGCAGTATTTT.

The chain recombines TRBV6-1 with TRBJ1-1; possibly TRBD1 for D (5 bases). This CDR3 region has 15 residues. Trimming stripped 2 bases from V and 0 bases from J, with 10 bases between. Germline values: CDR1 MNHNS, CDR2 SASEGT. The CDR3 DNA follows: TGTGCCAGCAGTGAAACCCAGGGTTTGAACACTGAAGCTTTCTTT. Protein sequence: CASSETQGLNTEAFF.